This T cell receptor (beta chain) was recorded in a study of blood T cell repertoires in COVID-19. Study context: The United States, Italy and Spain provided the acute and convalescent COVID-19 samples. T cells, B-cell-depleted T cells, or PBMCs provided the cDNA or gDNA that served as material.

Original analysis: Reference gene primers were amplified, and this amplification served to estimate nucleated cell counts. Repertoires were generated with immunoSEQ multiplex PCR, while TCRdb's copy carries only in-frame clones and drops some. V, J and clone size are those of that table, while D and trimming were read from the DNA. This sample has a few hundred thousand clones, with 86% found just once. The receptor's source is a woman between 50 and 59 years old with acute or convalescent COVID-19. What was sequenced was peripheral blood.

The DNA of the CDR3 is TGTGCCAGCACCAAACAGGGGGGCGATTATGGCTACACCTTC. As protein: CASTKQGGDYGYTF. The V gene is TRBV28, the J gene TRBJ1-2, with TRBD1 identical over 8 bases. The CDR3 covers 14 residues. From germline, CDR1 is MDHEN and CDR2 SYDVKM. Trimming removed 7 bases from V and 5 bases from J; junction bases left unmatched: 9.